Described below is a single T cell receptor (beta chain) sequence and its context. Its antigen is unidentified. The data were taken from a study of T cell responses to AZD1222 COVID-19 vaccine. The protocol was immunoSEQ multiplex PCR, while the TCRdb copy is restricted to in-frame clones and leaves out a portion. The data contain over 120,000 clones, around 92% of them seen just once; the ten biggest clones take up 3% to 4%. The CDR3 is 18 residues long. J gave up 0 bases and V 4 bases, and 12 bases lay outside the gene matches. The germline V gene has CDR1 SNHLY and CDR2 FYNNEI. Study conclusions and caveats: Donors were mostly white British, more females; clonal diversity possibly underestimated. Only five to seven AZD1222 recipients were seropositive at baseline.

The material sequenced was peripheral blood, taken 28 days after the second AZD1222 dose. The sequence came from an adult who received the AZD1222 COVID-19 vaccine. This chain joins TRBV2 and TRBJ1-5; 7 bases are a match to TRBD1. The CDR3, as DNA: TGTGCCAGCAGTGTCTCGGGACAGCAGCTATATAGCAATCAGCCCCAGCATTTT. It codes for CASSVSGQQLYSNQPQHF.